This T cell receptor beta chain was sequenced in a study of T cells after yellow fever vaccination. Whole-study findings and limits: After the booster, nearly 98% of CD4 and more than 75% of CD8 primary-response clones were re-detected.

With V trimmed by 6 bases and J by 3 bases, 10 bases remained unmatched. Germline V gene sequence: CDR1 LNHDA, CDR2 SQIVND (reference sequence). The CDR3 consists of 16 residues. TCRdb fed the 5' RACE reads into MiXCR, producing one record per CDR3 protein. The sample yields hundreds of thousands of distinct CDR3 sequences, roughly an eighth seen once. This clonotype was detected only a few times. What it binds is unknown. The sequenced sample was PBMCs, obtained on the day of the yellow fever booster vaccination. This TCR came from a man aged 25 to 45 who received the YFV17D yellow fever vaccine. This chain links TRBV19 with TRBJ2-1; 8 bases are a match to TRBD2. CDR3 nucleotide sequence: TGTGCCAGTAGGAAGGGTTGGGCGGGAGGCTACAATGAGCAGTTCTTC. Translation gives CASRKGWAGGYNEQFF. The full variable domain, rest sourced from reference TRBV19 and TRBJ2-1, is DGGITQSPKYLFRKEGQNVTLSCEQNLNHDAMYWYRQDPGQGLRLIYYSQIVNDFQKGDIAEGYSVSREKKESFPLTVTSAQKNPTAFYLCASRKGWAGGYNEQFFGPGTRLTVL.